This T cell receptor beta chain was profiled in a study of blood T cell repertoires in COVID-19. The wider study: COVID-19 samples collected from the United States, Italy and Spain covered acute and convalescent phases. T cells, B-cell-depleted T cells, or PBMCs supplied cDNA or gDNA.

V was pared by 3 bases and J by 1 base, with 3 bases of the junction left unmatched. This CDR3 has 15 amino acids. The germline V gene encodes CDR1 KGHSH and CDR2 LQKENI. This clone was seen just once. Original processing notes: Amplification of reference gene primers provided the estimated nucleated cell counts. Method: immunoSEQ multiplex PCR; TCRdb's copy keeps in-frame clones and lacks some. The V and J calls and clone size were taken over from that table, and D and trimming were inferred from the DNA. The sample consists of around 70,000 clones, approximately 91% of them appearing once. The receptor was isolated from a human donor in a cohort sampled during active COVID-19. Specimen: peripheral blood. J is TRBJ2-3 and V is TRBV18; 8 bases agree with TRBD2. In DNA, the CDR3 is TGTGCCAGCTCACCGACTAGCGCTCGCACAGATACGCAGTATTTT. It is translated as CASSPTSARTDTQYF.